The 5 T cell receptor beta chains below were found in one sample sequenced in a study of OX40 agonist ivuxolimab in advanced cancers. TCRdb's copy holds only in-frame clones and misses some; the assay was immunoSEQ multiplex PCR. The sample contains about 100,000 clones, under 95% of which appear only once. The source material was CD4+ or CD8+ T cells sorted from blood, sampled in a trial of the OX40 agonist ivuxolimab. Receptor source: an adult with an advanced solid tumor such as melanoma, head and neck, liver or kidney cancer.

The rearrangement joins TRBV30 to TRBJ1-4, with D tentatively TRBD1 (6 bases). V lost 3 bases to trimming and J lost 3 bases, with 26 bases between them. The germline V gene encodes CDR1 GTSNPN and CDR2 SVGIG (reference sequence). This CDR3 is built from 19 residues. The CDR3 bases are TGTGCCTGGAGGGCAATGGGACATTCGGATGGCCGGGCTAATGAAAAACTGTTTTTT. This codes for CAWRAMGHSDGRANEKLFF.

The CDR3 DNA follows: TGTGCCATCAGTGACCCCCCGAACCAAGAGACCCAGTACTTC. Translated, it gives CAISDPPNQETQYF. The gene calls are TRBV10-3 and TRBJ2-5, with no clear D. Germline V gives CDR1 ENHRY, CDR2 SYGVKD. The V end lost 3 bases, the J end lost 0 bases, and 8 bases lay between the germline ends. This CDR3 has 14 residues.

In nucleotides, the CDR3 is TGTGCCAGCAGCTACGGAACTAGCGGGAGGGCCGGTGAGCAGTTCTTC. Translating gives CASSYGTSGRAGEQFF. This chain connects TRBV11-2 to TRBJ2-1; 13 bases match TRBD2. CDR1 is SGHAT and CDR2 is FQNNGV in the germline V gene. Trimming took 4 bases from V and 9 from J; bases not matched to a gene: 9. The CDR3 has 16 amino acids. The full variable domain, in which reference TRBV11-2 and TRBJ2-1 provide the parts outside the CDR3, is EAGVAQSPRYKIIEKRQSVAFWCNPISGHATLYWYQQILGQGPKLLIQFQNNGVVDDSQLPKDRFSAERLKGVDSTLKIQPAKLEDSAVYLCASSYGTSGRAGEQFFGPGTRLTVL.

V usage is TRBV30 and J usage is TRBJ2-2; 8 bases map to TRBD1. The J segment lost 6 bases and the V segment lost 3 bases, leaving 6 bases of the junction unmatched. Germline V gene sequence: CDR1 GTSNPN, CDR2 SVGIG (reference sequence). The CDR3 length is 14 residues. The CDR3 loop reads CAWRDRALPGELFF. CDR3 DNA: TGTGCCTGGAGGGACAGGGCCTTACCCGGGGAGCTGTTTTTT. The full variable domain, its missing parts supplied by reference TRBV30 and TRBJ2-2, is SQTIHQWPATLVQPVGSPLSLECTVEGTSNPNLYWYRQAAGRGLQLLFYSVGIGQISSEVPQNLSASRPQDRQFILSSKKLLLSDSGFYLCAWRDRALPGELFFGEGSRLTVL.

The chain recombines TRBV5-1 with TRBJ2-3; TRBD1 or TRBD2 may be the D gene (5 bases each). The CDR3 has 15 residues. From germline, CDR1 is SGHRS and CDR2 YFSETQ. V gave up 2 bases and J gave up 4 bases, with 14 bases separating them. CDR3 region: CASSFRGGNADTQYF. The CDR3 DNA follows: TGCGCCAGCAGCTTTCGGGGCGGAAACGCAGATACGCAGTATTTT.